This entry features one T cell receptor (beta chain) sequence. Trimming stripped 5 bases from V and 3 bases from J, with 10 bases between. This CDR3 comprises 14 residues. Germline V gene sequence: CDR1 LNHDA, CDR2 SQIVND (reference sequence). The source of the sample is a study of T cell repertoires in cytomegalovirus infection. TCRdb re-derived calls from the reads in MiXCR, one entry per CDR3 protein. The repertoire holds some 350,000 distinct CDR3 sequences, 15% to 20% seen once, with roughly 9% in the top ten. The chain carries TRBV19 and TRBJ2-2, with no clear D. The source material was PBMCs. This sequence originates from a human donor in good health (CMV status not recorded). Some clones in this sample may be carry-over from other donors' samples. CDR3 loop: CASSGRRDTGELFF. In DNA form, the CDR3 reads TGTGCCAGTAGTGGACGCCGCGACACCGGGGAGCTGTTTTTT.